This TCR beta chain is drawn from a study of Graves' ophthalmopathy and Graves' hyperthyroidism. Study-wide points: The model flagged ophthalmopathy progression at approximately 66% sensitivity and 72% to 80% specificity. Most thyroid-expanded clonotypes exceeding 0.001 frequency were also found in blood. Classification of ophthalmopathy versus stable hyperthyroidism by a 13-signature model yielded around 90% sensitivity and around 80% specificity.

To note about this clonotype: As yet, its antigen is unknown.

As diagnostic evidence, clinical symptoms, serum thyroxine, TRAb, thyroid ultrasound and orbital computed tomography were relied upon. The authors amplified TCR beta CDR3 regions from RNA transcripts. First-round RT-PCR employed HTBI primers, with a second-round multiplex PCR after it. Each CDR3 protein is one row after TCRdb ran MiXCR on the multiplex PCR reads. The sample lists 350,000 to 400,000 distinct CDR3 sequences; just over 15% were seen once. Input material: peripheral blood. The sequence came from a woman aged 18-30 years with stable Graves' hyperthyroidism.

In DNA, the CDR3 is TGTGCCAGCAGTGAACGCACCGGGGAGCTGTTTTTT. Translation: CASSERTGELFF. The chain links TRBV2 to TRBJ2-2, with D unclear. The length of the CDR3 is 12 residues. Germline values: CDR1 SNHLY, CDR2 FYNNEI. Trimming removed 2 bases from V and 4 bases from J, with 2 bases in between.